Each of the 26 T cell receptor beta chains below was sequenced from the same sample in a study of blood T cell repertoires in COVID-19. Repertoires were generated with immunoSEQ multiplex PCR, while TCRdb's copy carries only in-frame clones and drops some. The sample includes about 300,000 clones, around four fifths of them seen just once. Specimen: peripheral blood. Receptors originate from a woman aged 50 to 60 with acute or convalescent COVID-19.

The rearrangement joins TRBV15 to TRBJ2-7; 8 nucleotides line up with TRBD2. V shed 1 base, J shed 2 bases, and the junction held 7 bases outside the gene matches. The CDR3 runs 16 residues. Germline lookup yields CDR1 LNHNV and CDR2 YYDKDF (reference sequence). The CDR3: CATSRGGAGGPYEQYF. CDR3 DNA sequence: TGTGCCACCAGCAGAGGCGGGGCGGGAGGCCCCTACGAGCAGTACTTC.

This clone was seen a single time. The chain couples TRBV15 to TRBJ1-4, with a possible D match to TRBD1 (5 bases). The V and J ends lost 0 bases and 7 bases respectively, with 9 bases between them. The CDR3 is made up of 14 amino acids. Germline lookup yields CDR1 LNHNV and CDR2 YYDKDF (reference sequence). The DNA of the CDR3 is TGTGCCACCAGCAGAGATTGGAGGGGTGAAAAACTGTTTTTT. Translating gives CATSRDWRGEKLFF.

This sequence joins TRBV11-1 and TRBJ2-1; a weak D match, TRBD2 (5 bases). CDR1 is SGHAT, CDR2 FQDESV, per germline (reference sequence). With 3 bases removed from V and 8 bases from J, the gap between germline ends came to 8 bases. This CDR3 comprises 12 residues. The CDR3, as DNA: TGTGCCAGCAGCTTGGCGCGGGATGAGCAGTTCTTC. Its translation is CASSLARDEQFF. The complete variable domain, with remaining parts taken from reference TRBV11-1 and TRBJ2-1, reads EAEVAQSPRYKITEKSQAVAFWCDPISGHATLYWYRQILGQGPELLVQFQDESVVDDSQLPKDRFSAERLKGVDSTLKIQPAELGDSAMYLCASSLARDEQFFGPGTRLTVL.

Comments on this clone: This sample includes further DNA sequences coding for the same CDR3. This rearrangement joins TRBV11-2 to TRBJ1-5, with D maybe TRBD1 (6 bases). This CDR3 has 13 residues. Trimming took 0 bases from V and 7 from J, leaving 7 bases between them. Germline CDR1 reads SGHAT; CDR2 reads FQNNGV. The CDR3 protein is CASSLERGQPQHF. The DNA of the CDR3 is TGTGCCAGCAGCTTAGAGAGGGGGCAGCCCCAGCATTTT.

This clone was seen a single time. The chain joins TRBV12-5 to TRBJ2-5, with 8 bases lining up with TRBD1. V trimming: 7 bases; J trimming: 5 bases; junction bases outside the gene matches: 9. The CDR3 has 14 amino acids. CDR1 is LGHNT and CDR2 is FRNRAP in the germline V gene. CDR3 sequence reads: CASATGGIRETQYF. The CDR3 DNA is TGTGCTAGTGCTACAGGGGGTATCCGGGAGACCCAGTACTTC.

The chain couples TRBV14 to TRBJ1-2, with 10 bases that match TRBD1. The CDR3 has 13 residues. After removal of 4 bases from V and 8 bases from J, the junction contained 4 bases not matched to a gene. Germline V gene sequence: CDR1 SGHDN, CDR2 FVKESK. CDR3 DNA sequence: TGTGCCAGCAGCCTGACGGACAGGGGGGGCTACACCTTC. Translation gives CASSLTDRGGYTF.

This chain uses TRBV7-2 with TRBJ1-2, with a possible D match to TRBD1 (6 bases). Germline V CDR1 and CDR2: SGHTA, FQGNSA. The CDR3 loop spans 13 amino acids. V lost 8 bases and J 4 bases, leaving 14 bases between the germline ends. The DNA of the CDR3 is TGTGCCAGCGGAACAGGGCCGGCCTATGGCTACACCTTC. Its translation: CASGTGPAYGYTF.

The J gene is TRBJ2-3, the V gene TRBV3-1 (or the pseudogene TRBV3-2); TRBD2 is a possible D gene (5 bases). CDR3 length equals 13 residues. CDR1 LGHDT and CDR2 YNNKEL come from the germline V gene (reference sequence). Between the trimmed V and J ends, which lost 4 bases and 10 bases, there was a span of 15 bases. DNA for the CDR3: TGTGCCAGCAGCCCTAAGGGAGATCCGGCGCAGTATTTT. Amino acid sequence: CASSPKGDPAQYF.

The J gene is TRBJ1-2, the V gene TRBV5-1; D unclear. The germline V gene has CDR1 SGHRS and CDR2 YFSETQ. Between the trimmed V and J ends, which lost 2 bases and 4 bases, there was a span of 15 bases. The CDR3 runs 15 residues. The CDR3 spells CASSFSSNSAYGYTF. CDR3 nucleotide sequence: TGCGCCAGCAGCTTTTCCTCGAACTCCGCCTATGGCTACACCTTC.

The chain has TRBV30 and TRBJ2-7; 11 bases map to TRBD1. The CDR3 contains 15 residues. Looked up from germline, CDR1 is GTSNPN and CDR2 is SVGIG (reference sequence). The V gene end was trimmed by 0 bases and the J gene end by 4 bases; junction bases not matched to a gene: 5. In DNA, the CDR3 is TGTGCCTGGAGTGTACCTGGACAGGGGGCGTACGAGCAGTACTTC. It translates to CAWSVPGQGAYEQYF.

This CDR3 is CAWSLGSNPIQYF. The DNA for the CDR3 is TGTGCCTGGAGTCTGGGTAGCAACCCCATTCAGTACTTC. The V and J genes are TRBV30 and TRBJ2-4; D ambiguous. The V end lost 2 bases, the J end lost 9 bases, and 14 bases lay between the germline ends. The length of the CDR3 is 13 residues. Germline V CDR1 and CDR2: GTSNPN, SVGIG (reference sequence).

This chain connects TRBV30 to TRBJ1-3; 7 nucleotides agree with TRBD1. This CDR3 spans 14 amino acids. Germline V gene lookup returns CDR1 GTSNPN and CDR2 SVGIG (reference sequence). V lost 8 bases and J lost 4; bases outside the gene matches: 11. Here the CDR3 DNA reads TGTGCCACCGGACAGGTGGTACTAGGAAACACCATATATTTT. Protein product: CATGQVVLGNTIYF.

This rearrangement joins TRBV6-6 to TRBJ1-5, with 9 nucleotides matching TRBD1. Germline CDR1 is MNHNY and CDR2 is SVGAGI (reference sequence). The CDR3 contains 16 residues. The V gene end was trimmed by 7 bases and the J gene end by 6 bases; junction bases not matched to a gene: 13. The CDR3 sequence is CASNVVPGQGGQPQHF. In DNA form, the CDR3 reads TGTGCCAGCAATGTAGTTCCGGGACAGGGTGGTCAGCCCCAGCATTTT.

The gene calls are TRBV6-2 or TRBV6-3 and TRBJ2-3, with 8 positions matching TRBD2. Germline CDR1 is MNHEY and CDR2 is SVGEGT. V lost 2 bases, J lost 6 bases, and 7 bases stayed unmatched. This CDR3 is built from 15 residues. CDR3 amino acids: CASSYRGGPADTQYF. The CDR3 DNA sequence: TGTGCCAGCAGTTACCGCGGGGGGCCCGCTGATACGCAGTATTTT.

This clone was detected ten times or more. V is TRBV27 and J is TRBJ1-2; D is undetermined. Germline V lookup: CDR1 MNHEY, CDR2 SMNVEV (reference sequence). V was clipped by 9 bases and J by 3 bases, with 20 bases between them. This CDR3 contains 15 residues. CDR3 sequence: CASSRIGKLDYGYTF. The CDR3 nucleotides read TGTGCCAGTTCCCGAATCGGGAAGCTAGACTATGGCTACACCTTC.

This chain uses TRBV21-1 with TRBJ2-7; the table's TRBD1 call for D was not verified on the DNA. TRBV21-1 is a pseudogene. CDR3 size: 14 residues. CDR3 in DNA: TGTGCCAGCAGTTTTCCGGCAGTACAGGACGAGCAGTACGTC. Amino acids: CASSFPAVQDEQYV.

The chain is built from TRBV5-4 and TRBJ2-2, with 8 bases matching TRBD2. Per germline, CDR1 SGHNT and CDR2 YYREEE (reference sequence). The CDR3 consists of 15 residues. Trimming at V came to 0 bases and at J to 6 bases, leaving 4 bases not matched to a gene. The CDR3 sequence: CASSLEAGASGELFF. CDR3 DNA sequence: TGTGCCAGCAGCTTGGAAGCGGGGGCCTCCGGGGAGCTGTTTTTT.

This clone was detected only once. CDR3 nucleotide sequence: TGTGCCAGCAGCTCCCCCGGGCAGGGAAACACTGAAGCTTTCTTT. It codes for CASSSPGQGNTEAFF. The chain is built from TRBV13 and TRBJ1-1, with D perhaps TRBD1 (5 bases). The CDR3 runs 15 residues. Per germline, CDR1 PRHDT and CDR2 FYEKMQ (reference sequence). The V end was cut by 4 bases, the J end by 2 bases, with 14 bases between.

This sequence joins TRBV6-5 and TRBJ2-1; D gene uncertain. CDR3 length: 11 residues. Trimming shortened V by 4 bases and J by 6 bases, and 4 bases separated the two germline ends. Looked up from germline, CDR1 is MNHEY and CDR2 is SVGAGI. CDR3 sequence: CASSSFNEQFF. The CDR3 bases are TGTGCCAGCAGTTCGTTCAATGAGCAGTTCTTC.

This sequence joins TRBV2 and TRBJ1-6, with 10 bases matching TRBD1. Per germline, CDR1 SNHLY and CDR2 FYNNEI. This CDR3 is 14 amino acids long. Trimming cost V 7 bases and J 10 bases; bases outside gene matches: 7. Written as DNA, the CDR3 is TGTGCCAGCATCCCCGGGACAGGGGTATCACCCCTCCACTTT. Amino acid sequence: CASIPGTGVSPLHF. Filled out from reference TRBV2 and TRBJ1-6, the complete variable domain reads EPEVTQTPSHQVTQMGQEVILRCVPISNHLYFYWYRQILGQKVEFLVSFYNNEISEKSEIFDDQFSVERPDGSNFTLKIRSTKLEDSAMYFCASIPGTGVSPLHFGNGTRLTVT.

V and J are TRBV6-5 and TRBJ2-5; perhaps TRBD1 as D (6 bases). The CDR3 covers 13 residues. Trimming pared 6 bases from V and 2 bases from J, leaving 10 bases between. Looked up from germline, CDR1 is MNHEY and CDR2 is SVGAGI. The CDR3 loop reads CASSQGQQETQYF. The CDR3 nucleotides are TGTGCCAGCAGCCAAGGACAGCAAGAGACCCAGTACTTC.

The rearrangement uses TRBV2 and TRBJ2-6; D may be TRBD1 (6 bases). The CDR3 is 15 residues long. Trimming took 3 bases from V and 4 from J, leaving 10 bases between them. Per the germline V gene, CDR1 is SNHLY and CDR2 is FYNNEI. The CDR3 sequence: CASSEQGTGANVLTF. Here the CDR3 DNA reads TGTGCCAGCAGTGAGCAGGGGACCGGGGCCAACGTCCTGACTTTC.

The V gene is TRBV5-1, the J gene TRBJ2-5; D ambiguous. V shed 1 base and J shed 5 bases, with 9 bases lying between them. Germline values: CDR1 SGHRS, CDR2 YFSETQ. CDR3 size: 13 residues. The CDR3 region is CASSLLTQETQYF. In nucleotides, the CDR3 is TGCGCCAGCAGCTTGCTTACCCAGGAGACCCAGTACTTC.

The chain has TRBV27 and TRBJ2-2; 11 bases are shared with TRBD2. The CDR3 is 16 amino acids. CDR1 and CDR2 (germline): MNHEY, SMNVEV (reference sequence). Trimming cost V 7 bases and J 8 bases; bases outside gene matches: 12. In DNA, the CDR3 is TGTGCCAGCAAACTAGCGGGAGATGACCATGGGGGGGAGCTGTTTTTT. Its translation is CASKLAGDDHGGELFF.

The V and J genes are TRBV5-6 and TRBJ2-3, with D unclear. V lost 5 bases and J 2 bases, leaving 12 bases between the germline ends. The CDR3 is made up of 14 amino acids. From germline, CDR1 is SGHDT and CDR2 YYEEEE. The CDR3 is CASSSLLVTDTQYF. DNA for the CDR3: TGTGCCAGCAGTTCCCTTCTAGTCACAGATACGCAGTATTTT.

The chain employs TRBV7-3 and TRBJ2-7, with D possibly TRBD1 on 5 matching bases. Germline CDR1 SGHTA, CDR2 FQGTGA. Between the trimmed V and J ends, which lost 0 bases and 7 bases, there was a span of 13 bases. This CDR3 contains 14 residues. The CDR3 loop is CASSLTSGALEQYF. The CDR3 DNA reads as TGTGCCAGCAGCTTAACGTCTGGGGCTTTGGAGCAGTACTTC.